The 4 T cell receptor beta chains presented below share a single source sample, sequenced in a study of T-cell memory formation after mild COVID-19. TCRdb analysed the 5' RACE reads with MiXCR anew, one entry per CDR3 protein. Of roughly 370,000 distinct CDR3 sequences detected, approximately 16% appear once; the ten largest clones hold 20% to 25%. Input material: PBMCs or a T cell subset sorted from them (not recorded which). These receptors all come from a man aged 18 to 30 who had mild COVID-19 (a few samples of this study predate the infection). Cell type and time point are not known.

The chain has TRBV7-3 and TRBJ2-1; 7 bases match TRBD2. The germline V gene has CDR1 SGHTA and CDR2 FQGTGA. This CDR3 spans 12 amino acids. V gave up 5 bases and J gave up 9 bases; unmatched junction bases: 4. The CDR3 region is CASSTGGSEQFF. CDR3 bases: TGTGCCAGCAGCACCGGGGGGAGTGAGCAGTTCTTC. The whole variable domain, remainder taken from reference TRBV7-3 and TRBJ2-1, is GAGVSQTPSNKVTEKGKYVELRCDPISGHTALYWYRQSLGQGPEFLIYFQGTGAADDSGLPNDRFFAVRPEGSVSTLKIQRTERGDSAVYLCASSTGGSEQFFGPGTRLTVL.

The chain combines TRBV5-6 with TRBJ2-7; D remains ambiguous. The germline V and J ends were trimmed by 1 base and 4 bases, with 9 bases remaining between them. This CDR3 is 13 amino acids long. CDR1 and CDR2 (germline): SGHDT, YYEEEE. This chain's CDR3 is CASSLLEQYEQYV. The CDR3 DNA sequence: TGTGCCAGCAGCTTGTTGGAACAGTACGAGCAGTACGTC.

There are many counts of this clonotype. V is TRBV10-3 and J is TRBJ2-1, with D unclear. The CDR3 has 13 amino acids. The V and J ends lost 4 bases and 4 bases respectively, with 8 bases between them. Germline V gene sequence: CDR1 ENHRY, CDR2 SYGVKD. The chain's CDR3 is CAISGGQYNEQFF. The DNA for the CDR3 is TGTGCCATCAGTGGCGGCCAGTACAATGAGCAGTTCTTC.

This chain links TRBV4-3 with TRBJ2-3, with D tentatively TRBD2 (7 bases). CDR1 LGHNA and CDR2 YSLEER come from the germline V gene. V was shortened by 2 bases and J by 4 bases, with 22 bases between the two germline ends. The CDR3 contains 18 residues. CDR3 amino acids: CASSQPPWGGPGADTQYF. The CDR3 DNA follows: TGCGCCAGCAGCCAACCACCTTGGGGGGGGCCGGGCGCAGATACGCAGTATTTT.